The 18 T cell receptor beta chains listed next were all sequenced from one sample in a study of T-cell reconstitution after alpha-beta-depleted transplantation in children. Researchers prepared the TCRbeta library using unique molecular identifiers, the study reports. From the PCR reads, TCRdb called clonotypes with MiXCR, one entry per CDR3 protein. The data contain around 600,000 distinct CDR3 sequences, around 16% of them seen just once; the ten biggest clones take up around 0.96%. Sequences were derived from PBMCs from the stem cell graft donor, sampled from the stem cell graft. Receptor source: a human donor who donated a stem cell graft to a child with acute myeloid leukemia.

The chain has TRBV7-2 and TRBJ2-3, with D maybe TRBD2 (6 bases). V was cut by 5 bases and J by 2 bases, with 17 bases left in between. The CDR3 contains 16 residues. CDR1 and CDR2 from the germline V gene are SGHTA and FQGNSA. The CDR3 loop is CASSGREAQPTDTQYF. The CDR3 DNA follows: TGTGCCAGCAGCGGTAGGGAGGCCCAACCCACAGATACGCAGTATTTT.

This chain uses TRBV7-2 with TRBJ2-3; D may be TRBD2 (6 bases). CDR1 SGHTA and CDR2 FQGNSA come from the germline V gene. The CDR3 totals 14 residues. Trimming took off 2 bases at V and 6 bases at J, with 12 bases between the two ends. In DNA, the CDR3 is TGTGCCAGCAGCTTAAACGGGGGACTCGATACGCAGTATTTT. This translates into CASSLNGGLDTQYF.

This clonotype came up many times. V usage is TRBV20-1 and J usage is TRBJ2-1; 15 bases map to TRBD2. In germline, CDR1 is DFQATT, CDR2 SNEGSKA (reference sequence). CDR3 length: 16 residues. V trimming: 6 bases; J trimming: 6 bases; junction bases outside the gene matches: 9. The CDR3 spells CSAGGTSGGLSNEQFF. The CDR3, as DNA: TGCAGTGCCGGTGGGACTAGCGGGGGGCTTTCCAATGAGCAGTTCTTC.

This clonotype was recorded a few times. The rearrangement uses TRBV21-1 and TRBJ1-3; the tabulated D call, TRBD1, remains unverified against the DNA. TRBV21-1 is a listed pseudogene. The CDR3 is 16 residues long. As DNA, the CDR3 is TGTGCCAGCAGCTCCCCCTGGGACATTTCAATGGCCACCATATATTTT. Translated, it gives CASSSPWDISMATIYF.

The sample holds many counts of this clonotype. This rearrangement joins TRBV20-1 to TRBJ2-7, with D tentatively TRBD1 (5 bases). V was pared by 6 bases and J by 2 bases, with 11 bases between. Germline CDR1 is DFQATT and CDR2 is SNEGSKA (reference sequence). The length of the CDR3 is 12 residues. The CDR3 coding sequence is TGCAGTGCCGGTCGACAGACCTACGAGCAGTACGTC. It specifies CSAGRQTYEQYV.

This clonotype was detected ten times or more. The chain has TRBV13 and TRBJ2-5; D is ambiguous. This CDR3 has 13 amino acids. CDR1 and CDR2 (germline): PRHDT, FYEKMQ (reference sequence). Trimming shortened V by 5 bases and J by 2 bases, and 9 bases separated the two germline ends. The DNA of the CDR3 is TGTGCCAGCAGCCCATACCCTCAAGAGACCCAGTACTTC. Translation: CASSPYPQETQYF. The full variable domain, completed using reference TRBV13 and TRBJ2-5, is AAGVIQSPRHLIKEKRETATLKCYPIPRHDTVYWYQQGPGQDPQFLISFYEKMQSDKGSIPDRFSAQQFSDYHSELNMSSLELGDSALYFCASSPYPQETQYFGPGTRLLVL.

This clonotype was observed at least ten times. This chain uses TRBV20-1 with TRBJ1-2, with a weak D call TRBD1 (6 bases). Trimming took 6 bases from V and 6 from J, leaving 14 bases between them. This CDR3 spans 12 amino acids. The germline CDR1 and CDR2 sequences are DFQATT and SNEGSKA (reference sequence). Here the CDR3 DNA reads TGCAGTGCCCAACCGGGACAAAATGGCTACACCTTC. Encoded protein: CSAQPGQNGYTF.

The CDR3 sequence: CSARDTGSGYEQYF. CDR3 bases: TGCAGTGCTAGAGATACAGGGTCCGGCTACGAGCAGTACTTC. The chain uses TRBV20-1 and TRBJ2-7; a possible D gene is TRBD1 (6 bases). The CDR3 contains 14 residues. Deletions cut 0 bases from V and 3 bases from J, with 12 bases between. Germline CDR1 DFQATT, CDR2 SNEGSKA (reference sequence).

This clonotype was counted ten times or more. The chain uses TRBV5-4 and TRBJ2-1; 7 positions match TRBD2. Germline V gene data show CDR1 as SGHNT and CDR2 as YYREEE (reference sequence). This CDR3 spans 16 amino acids. V lost 4 bases and J lost 5; bases outside the gene matches: 12. CDR3 bases: TGTGCCAGCAGCGCAATGACCGGACTAGGGAACAATGAGCAGTTCTTC. It is translated as CASSAMTGLGNNEQFF.

This clonotype has at least ten counts. V usage is TRBV7-2 and J usage is TRBJ1-2; a possible D gene is TRBD1 (6 bases). This CDR3 region has 16 residues. Trimming pared 3 bases from V and 5 bases from J, leaving 19 bases between. From germline, CDR1 is SGHTA and CDR2 FQGNSA. The CDR3 here is CASSLTAGDDVYGYTF. In nucleotides, the CDR3 is TGTGCCAGCAGCTTGACGGCAGGGGACGATGTTTATGGCTACACCTTC.

The chain carries TRBV5-1 and TRBJ2-2; D perhaps matches TRBD1 (5 bases). V dropped 0 bases and J dropped 3 bases, with 12 bases sitting between them. CDR3 size: 16 residues. CDR1 and CDR2 (germline): SGHRS, YFSETQ. DNA of the CDR3: TGCGCCAGCAGCTTGGTAAAGTCCAGGGACACCGGGGAGCTGTTTTTT. It encodes CASSLVKSRDTGELFF.

This rearrangement joins TRBV5-1 to TRBJ1-2; D may be TRBD1 (5 bases). In germline, CDR1 is SGHRS, CDR2 YFSETQ. The CDR3 covers 14 residues. Trimming pared 4 bases from V and 6 bases from J, leaving 16 bases between. Written as DNA, the CDR3 is TGCGCCAGCAGCCCGCCCTCAGGGTCAAATGGCTACACCTTC. It translates to CASSPPSGSNGYTF. Combining the CDR3 with reference TRBV5-1 and TRBJ1-2 gives the whole variable domain KAGVTQTPRYLIKTRGQQVTLSCSPISGHRSVSWYQQTPGQGLQFLFEYFSETQRNKGNFPGRFSGRQFSNSRSEMNVSTLELGDSALYLCASSPPSGSNGYTFGSGTRLTVV.

The chain combines TRBV20-1 with TRBJ1-5, with D possibly matching TRBD1 (5 bases). This CDR3 spans 16 amino acids. V was shortened by 1 base and J by 3 bases, with 16 bases between the two germline ends. The germline CDR1 and CDR2 sequences are DFQATT and SNEGSKA (reference sequence). The DNA of the CDR3 is TGCAGTGCTAGAGGAAGGGGCGGAGCCGTCAATCAGCCCCAGCATTTT. Its protein is CSARGRGGAVNQPQHF.

This clonotype was observed many times. This chain connects TRBV20-1 to TRBJ2-3, with TRBD2 matching over 11 bases. Germline lookup yields CDR1 DFQATT and CDR2 SNEGSKA (reference sequence). V shed 5 bases, J shed 4 bases, and the junction held 8 bases outside the gene matches. The CDR3 runs to 15 residues. The CDR3 sequence is CSAYHSGGAPDTQYF. CDR3 bases: TGCAGTGCTTACCATAGCGGGGGGGCCCCAGATACGCAGTATTTT.

The rearrangement links TRBV20-1 to TRBJ2-4, with D unresolved. V was cut by 5 bases and J by 0 bases, with 11 bases left in between. The CDR3 sequence is 14 residues long. CDR1 is DFQATT, CDR2 SNEGSKA, per germline (reference sequence). This CDR3 reads CSAHGVLAKNIQYF. The CDR3 DNA follows: TGCAGTGCTCATGGGGTACTAGCCAAAAACATTCAGTACTTC.

Many counts were recorded for this clonotype. The rearrangement uses TRBV20-1 and TRBJ1-5; D is undetermined. CDR3 length equals 15 residues. Trimming removed 3 bases at V and 1 base at J, with 13 bases between. Germline CDR1 is DFQATT and CDR2 is SNEGSKA (reference sequence). The chain's CDR3 is CSAREYPRSNQPQHF. The CDR3 DNA reads TGCAGTGCTAGGGAGTATCCGCGAAGCAATCAGCCCCAGCATTTT.

The chain is built from TRBV20-1 and TRBJ2-1; 13 positions match TRBD2. The CDR3 runs to 18 residues. CDR1 is DFQATT, CDR2 SNEGSKA, per germline (reference sequence). The ends lost 1 base at V and 0 bases at J; junction bases unmatched: 6. The CDR3 DNA reads TGCAGTGCTAGAGGACTAGCGGGGGGTCCGAGCTCCTACAATGAGCAGTTCTTC. Translation gives CSARGLAGGPSSYNEQFF.

The CDR3 is CASSLYRGSTGELFF. The CDR3 DNA sequence: TGTGCCAGCAGCTTATATAGGGGAAGCACCGGGGAGCTGTTTTTT. V is TRBV7-8 and J is TRBJ2-2, with a possible D match to TRBD1 (5 bases). CDR3 size: 15 residues. The germline V gene has CDR1 SGHVS and CDR2 FQNEAQ. V was clipped by 2 bases and J by 4 bases, with 11 bases between them. The variable domain in full, completed from reference TRBV7-8 and TRBJ2-2, reads GAGVSQSPRYKVAKRGQDVALRCDPISGHVSLFWYQQALGQGPEFLTYFQNEAQLDKSGLPSDRFFAERPEGSVSTLKIQRTQQEDSAVYLCASSLYRGSTGELFFGEGSRLTVL.